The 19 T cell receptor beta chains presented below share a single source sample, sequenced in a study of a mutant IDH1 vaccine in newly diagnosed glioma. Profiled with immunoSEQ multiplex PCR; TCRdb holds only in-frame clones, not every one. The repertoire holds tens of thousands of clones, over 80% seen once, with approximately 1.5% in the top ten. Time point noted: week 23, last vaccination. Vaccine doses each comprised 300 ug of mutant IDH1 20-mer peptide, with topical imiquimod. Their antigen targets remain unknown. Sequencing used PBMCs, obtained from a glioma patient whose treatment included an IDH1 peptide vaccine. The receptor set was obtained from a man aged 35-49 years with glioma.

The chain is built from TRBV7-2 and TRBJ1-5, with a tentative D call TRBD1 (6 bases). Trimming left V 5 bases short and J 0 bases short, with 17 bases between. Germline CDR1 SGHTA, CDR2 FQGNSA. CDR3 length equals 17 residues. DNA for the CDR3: TGTGCCAGCAGCCAGGACAGCCGGGGAGTTAGCAATCAGCCCCAGCATTTT. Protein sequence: CASSQDSRGVSNQPQHF.

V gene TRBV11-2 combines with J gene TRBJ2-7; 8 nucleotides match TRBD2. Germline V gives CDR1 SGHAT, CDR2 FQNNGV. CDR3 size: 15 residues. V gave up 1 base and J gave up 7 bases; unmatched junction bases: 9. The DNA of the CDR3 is TGTGCCAGCAGCTTAGTAGTAGCGGGACTGGGGGAGCAGTACTTC. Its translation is CASSLVVAGLGEQYF.

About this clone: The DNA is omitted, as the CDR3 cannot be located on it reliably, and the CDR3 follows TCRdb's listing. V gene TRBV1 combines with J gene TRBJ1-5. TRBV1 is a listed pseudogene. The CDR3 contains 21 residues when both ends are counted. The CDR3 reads CTSSHVRVGGGTPYSNQPQHF.

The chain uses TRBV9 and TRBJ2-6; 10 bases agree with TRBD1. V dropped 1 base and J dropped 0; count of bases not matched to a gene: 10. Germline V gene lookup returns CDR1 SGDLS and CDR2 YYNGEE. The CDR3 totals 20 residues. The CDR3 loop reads CASSVTLSGTGDSGANVLTF. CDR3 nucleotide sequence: TGTGCCAGCAGCGTAACTCTTTCCGGGACAGGGGACTCTGGGGCCAACGTCCTGACTTTC. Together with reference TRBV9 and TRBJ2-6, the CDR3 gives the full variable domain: DSGVTQTPKHLITATGQRVTLRCSPRSGDLSVYWYQQSLDQGLQFLIQYYNGEERAKGNILERFSAQQFPDLHSELNLSSLELGDSALYFCASSVTLSGTGDSGANVLTFGAGSRLTVL.

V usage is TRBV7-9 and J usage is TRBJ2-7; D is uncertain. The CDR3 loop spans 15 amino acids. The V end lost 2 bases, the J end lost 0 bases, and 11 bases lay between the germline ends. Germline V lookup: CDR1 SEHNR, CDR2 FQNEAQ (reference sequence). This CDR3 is CASSLMSVSSYEQYF. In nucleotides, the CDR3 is TGTGCCAGCAGCTTAATGAGCGTCAGCTCCTACGAGCAGTACTTC.

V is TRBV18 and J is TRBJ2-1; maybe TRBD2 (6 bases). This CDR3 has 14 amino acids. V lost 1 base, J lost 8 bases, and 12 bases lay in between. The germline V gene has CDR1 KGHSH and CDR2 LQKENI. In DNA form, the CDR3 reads TGTGCCAGCTCACCACGGGTAGCGGATGATGAGCAGTTCTTC. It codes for CASSPRVADDEQFF.

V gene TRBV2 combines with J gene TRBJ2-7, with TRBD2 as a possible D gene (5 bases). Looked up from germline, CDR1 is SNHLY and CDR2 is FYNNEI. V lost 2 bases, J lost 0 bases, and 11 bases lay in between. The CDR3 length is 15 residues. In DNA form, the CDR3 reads TGTGCCAGCAGTGAAAGAGACTATAACTCCTACGAGCAGTACTTC. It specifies CASSERDYNSYEQYF.

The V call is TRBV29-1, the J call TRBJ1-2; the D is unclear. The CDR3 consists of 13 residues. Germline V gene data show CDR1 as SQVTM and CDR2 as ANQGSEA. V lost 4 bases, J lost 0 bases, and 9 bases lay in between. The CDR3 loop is CSVGQPTNYGYTF. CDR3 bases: TGCAGCGTTGGGCAACCCACTAACTATGGCTACACCTTC.

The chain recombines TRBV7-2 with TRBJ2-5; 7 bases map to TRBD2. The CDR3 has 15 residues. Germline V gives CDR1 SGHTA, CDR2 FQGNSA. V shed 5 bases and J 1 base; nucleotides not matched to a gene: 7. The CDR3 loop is CASSLGGSGQETQYF. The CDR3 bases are TGTGCCAGCAGCCTGGGGGGGAGTGGCCAAGAGACCCAGTACTTC.

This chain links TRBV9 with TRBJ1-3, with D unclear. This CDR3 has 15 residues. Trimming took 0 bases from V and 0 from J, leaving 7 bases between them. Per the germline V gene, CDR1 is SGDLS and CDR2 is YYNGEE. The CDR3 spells CASSVAPRSGNTIYF. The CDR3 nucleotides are TGTGCCAGCAGCGTAGCACCCCGCTCTGGAAACACCATATATTTT.

The CDR3 DNA follows: TGCGCCAGCAGCTTGGTACCGGAAGAGACCCAGTACTTC. Translating gives CASSLVPEETQYF. The chain has TRBV5-1 and TRBJ2-5; no clear D gene. Germline V gene data show CDR1 as SGHRS and CDR2 as YFSETQ. CDR3 size: 13 residues. The ends were cut back, 0 bases at V and 3 bases at J, with 6 bases in the middle.

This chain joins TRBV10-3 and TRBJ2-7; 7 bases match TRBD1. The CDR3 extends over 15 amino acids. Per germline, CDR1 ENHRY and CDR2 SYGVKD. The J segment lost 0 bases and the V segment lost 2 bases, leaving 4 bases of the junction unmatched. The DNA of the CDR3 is TGTGCCATCAGTGAGACAGGGGAAAGCTCCTACGAGCAGTACTTC. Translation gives CAISETGESSYEQYF.

The CDR3 DNA follows: TGTGCCAGCAGTGATCGGGCGGGGGGCGCCAACGTCCTGACTTTC. This encodes CASSDRAGGANVLTF. This chain links TRBV5-4 with TRBJ2-6; 8 bases are a match to TRBD2. The CDR3 totals 15 residues. The V gene end was trimmed by 5 bases and the J gene end by 7 bases; junction bases not matched to a gene: 8. In germline, CDR1 is SGHNT, CDR2 YYREEE (reference sequence).

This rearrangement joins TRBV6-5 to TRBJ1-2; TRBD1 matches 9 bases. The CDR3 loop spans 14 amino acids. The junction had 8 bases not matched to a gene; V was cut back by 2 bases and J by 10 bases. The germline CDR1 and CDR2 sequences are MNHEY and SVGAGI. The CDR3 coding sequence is TGTGCCAGCAGTTACCAGGGGACAGGGATGGTCTACACCTTC. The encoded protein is CASSYQGTGMVYTF.

The CDR3 protein is CASSSLAGSYEQYF. CDR3 bases: TGTGCCAGCTCAAGTCTAGCGGGTTCCTACGAGCAGTACTTC. The genes are TRBV18 and TRBJ2-7; 8 bases align to TRBD2. Germline lookup yields CDR1 KGHSH and CDR2 LQKENI. The CDR3 is 14 amino acids. The junction had 4 bases not matched to a gene; V was cut back by 5 bases and J by 1 base.

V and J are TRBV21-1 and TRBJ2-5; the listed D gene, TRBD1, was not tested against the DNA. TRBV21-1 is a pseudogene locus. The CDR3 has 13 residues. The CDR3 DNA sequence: TGTGCCACCCATAGGACAGTCGGGGAGACCCAGTACTTC. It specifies CATHRTVGETQYF.

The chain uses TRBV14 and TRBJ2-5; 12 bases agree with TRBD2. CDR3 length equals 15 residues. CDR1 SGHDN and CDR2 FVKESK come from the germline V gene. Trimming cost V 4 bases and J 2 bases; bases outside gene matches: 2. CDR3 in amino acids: CASSRLAGGQETQYF. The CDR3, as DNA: TGTGCCAGCAGCCGCCTAGCGGGAGGGCAAGAGACCCAGTACTTC.

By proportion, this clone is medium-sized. The CDR3 sequence is CASCRVSGRFNEQFF. CDR3 coding DNA: TGTGCCAGCTGCCGGGTTAGCGGGAGGTTTAATGAGCAGTTCTTC. The gene calls are TRBV11-2 and TRBJ2-1; 10 bases match TRBD2. The junction had 11 bases not matched to a gene; V was cut back by 8 bases and J by 7 bases. Germline CDR1 is SGHAT and CDR2 is FQNNGV. This CDR3 is 15 amino acids long.

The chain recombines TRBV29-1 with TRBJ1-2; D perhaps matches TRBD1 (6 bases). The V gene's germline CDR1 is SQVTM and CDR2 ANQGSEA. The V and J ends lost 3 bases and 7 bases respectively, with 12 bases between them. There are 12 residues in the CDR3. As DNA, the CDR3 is TGCAGCGTTGATAAGGGGGAAGGTGGCTACACCTTC. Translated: CSVDKGEGGYTF.